Listed below are T cell receptor beta chains from one sample, sequenced in a study of cytomegalovirus exposure and HLA in healthy donors. Profiled with immunoSEQ multiplex PCR; TCRdb holds only in-frame clones, not every one. The sample gives more than 140,000 clones, roughly 81% of which show up once; around 1.5% is in the top ten. Sequences were obtained from PBMCs. Receptor source: a female donor in good health and CMV-seronegative. Each CDR3 is given with its conserved first and last residue.

>TRBV5-1|TRBJ1-2
CASSMQTGGFANYGYTF
>TRBV6-5|TRBJ2-3
CASRFQGADTQYF
>TRBV27|TRBJ1-2
CASSLSSRAYYGYTF
>TRBV10-3|TRBJ2-7
CAIKRGGQDEQYF
>TRBV18|TRBJ1-2
CASSLGQGALNYGYTF
>TRBV5-1|TRBJ1-1
CASTTDGPGGDTEAFF
>TRBV6-1|TRBJ1-5
CASSPTGGAGQPQHF
>TRBV2|TRBJ1-2
CASSTGGGYTF
>TRBV15|TRBJ1-1
CATSSELGRGTEAFF
>TRBV11-2|TRBJ2-2
CASSLEAVSTGELFF
>TRBV7-6|TRBJ2-1
CASSPNGISNEQFF
>TRBV5-5|TRBJ1-2
CASSLQGDYGYTF
>TRBV6-4|TRBJ1-5
CASSEMGTQPQHF
>TRBV18|TRBJ1-1
CASSPGGGGTEAFF
>TRBV10-3|TRBJ2-3
CAISESGQVDTDTQYF
>TRBV18|TRBJ1-4
CASSPRQGGKLFF